This is a list of T cell receptor beta chains from one sample in a study of read filtering for tumor transcriptome and immune sequencing. Each CDR3 protein gets one entry after TCRdb re-called the reads with MiXCR. The data contain 100,000 to 150,000 distinct CDR3 sequences, 10% to 15% of them seen just once; the ten biggest clones take up approximately 11%. Sequences were obtained from a population of CD138-negative cells sorted from bone marrow. The origin of the receptors is a donor at least 40 years old with multiple myeloma. Each CDR3 is given without its conserved first and last residue. A D gene is named only where the DNA matches it firmly.

D,V,J,CDR3
.,TRBV4-2,TRBJ2-5,ASSQDGQETQY
TRBD1,TRBV2,TRBJ1-5,ASSEAQQGNQPQH
TRBD1,TRBV20-1,TRBJ1-5,SARDTRQAGGKQPQH
TRBD1,TRBV9,TRBJ1-1,ASSPLPTGLNTEAF
TRBD1,TRBV6-6,TRBJ1-4,ASRTGGTNEKLF
TRBD1,TRBV5-1,TRBJ1-5,ASSFSGQGDQPQH
TRBD2,TRBV18,TRBJ2-5,ASSPRTSGRGQETQY
.,TRBV10-1,TRBJ1-1,ASRSGQGETEAF
TRBD2,TRBV15,TRBJ2-7,ATSRGPASGNYEQY
TRBD2,TRBV20-1,TRBJ2-7,SARPWGGTYEQY
.,TRBV12-3/TRBV12-4,TRBJ1-2,ASSLARASYT
.,TRBV11-2,TRBJ2-3,ASSLEAGADTQY
.,TRBV15,TRBJ2-1,ATSRNLPAVSSYNEQF
TRBD1,TRBV12-3/TRBV12-4,TRBJ2-1,ASSLRTGGEQF
.,TRBV29-1,TRBJ1-2,SAGAGDGYT
TRBD2,TRBV19,TRBJ2-1,ASSTASGSDEQF
.,TRBV29-1,TRBJ1-4,SVGRATNEKLF
.,TRBV7-6,TRBJ2-3,ASSSNPDTQY
TRBD1,TRBV20-1,TRBJ1-5,SATRQGGSQPQH
TRBD2,TRBV30,TRBJ2-1,AWRIGLAGDDEQF
.,TRBV7-8,TRBJ2-3,ASSLATGTDTQY
TRBD2,TRBV5-1,TRBJ2-3,ASSFWTSGSGTQY
.,TRBV5-1,TRBJ2-3,ASSLMRGPPQLADTQY
.,TRBV6-2/TRBV6-3,TRBJ1-5,ASRTRQGHQPQH
.,TRBV20-1,TRBJ1-5,SARRLGTQPQH
.,TRBV6-5,TRBJ1-6,ASSTLQGWNSPLH
.,TRBV20-1,TRBJ2-5,SARGSQETQY
.,TRBV5-5,TRBJ2-1,ASSLFGLDGRQEQF
TRBD1,TRBV3-1,TRBJ1-3,ASSWGQGSGNTIY
.,TRBV7-6,TRBJ2-1,ASSKRSGRWGNEQF
.,TRBV3-1,TRBJ2-5,ASSQSEVQETQY
TRBD1,TRBV29-1,TRBJ1-5,SAGQGTGQPQH
.,TRBV20-1,TRBJ2-3,SATDRGTDTQY
.,TRBV7-2,TRBJ1-1,ASSSLPGVSTEAF
.,TRBV18,TRBJ1-1,ASSSTSGAREAV
.,TRBV7-2,TRBJ2-1,ASSQGRPEQF
TRBD2,TRBV5-4,TRBJ2-3,ASNGGVSTDTQY
.,TRBV5-1,TRBJ2-1,ASSLEYEQF
TRBD1,TRBV29-1,TRBJ1-3,SVGLGQGAGNTIY
.,TRBV4-1,TRBJ2-5,ASSQEGHPGQETQY
TRBD2,TRBV7-3,TRBJ2-2,ATSTGGSNTGELF
.,TRBV29-1,TRBJ2-5,SVESAVRGNQY
.,TRBV9,TRBJ1-4,ASSSEAGVNEKLF
.,TRBV6-5,TRBJ2-3,ASSYGDTQY
TRBD2,TRBV24-1,TRBJ2-2,ATSAGGPNTGELF
TRBD1,TRBV7-3,TRBJ2-2,ASTGQYTGELF
.,TRBV5-1,TRBJ2-1,ASSLQDSYNEQF
.,TRBV6-5,TRBJ1-1,ASSYSSQPNTEAF
.,TRBV7-9,TRBJ2-7,ASSQSGGGEQY
TRBD2,TRBV28,TRBJ2-7,ASSTPSGRDFVGQY
.,TRBV27,TRBJ2-7,ASRQGTDEQY
TRBD1,TRBV28,TRBJ1-1,ASSRPQGAGNTEAF